The 32 T cell receptor beta chains below come from one sample, sequenced in a study of post-analysis software for immune sequencing data. Study-wide results and limits: Controls showed lower frequencies than patients for five TRBV segments, and TRBV5-6, TRBV5-1 and TRBV20-1 were among these.

Antigen specificity for these receptors is unknown. Unique molecular identifiers featured in each of the TCR beta cDNA libraries. In TCRdb, the PCR reads were re-called with MiXCR into one record per CDR3 protein. The sample lists hundreds of thousands of distinct CDR3 sequences; less than 40% were seen once. Sequencing was carried out using blood. These receptors were collected from a girl aged 10 to 17 with multiple sclerosis.

V is TRBV15 and J is TRBJ2-1; 9 nucleotides line up with TRBD1. Germline CDR1 and CDR2: LNHNV and YYDKDF (reference sequence). The CDR3 extends over 17 amino acids. V lost 0 bases, J lost 6 bases, and 9 bases stayed unmatched. In nucleotides, the CDR3 is TGTGCCACCAGCAGAGATCTAGGGACAGGGACAATCAATGAGCAGTTCTTC. This sequence encodes CATSRDLGTGTINEQFF.

A note on this clonotype: A read error may be the cause here, since a much bigger clone is one base away. In nucleotides, the CDR3 is TGTGCCAGCGCCCTGGACGGAGGCTATGGCTACACCTTC. Translation gives CASALDGGYGYTF. The chain links TRBV28 to TRBJ1-2, with no clear D. The CDR3 contains 13 residues. Germline V gene sequence: CDR1 MDHEN, CDR2 SYDVKM. Trimming left V 8 bases short and J 4 bases short, with 14 bases between.

The chain has TRBV28 and TRBJ1-3; D possibly corresponds to TRBD1 (6 bases). Germline-derived CDR1 and CDR2 are MDHEN and SYDVKM. The CDR3 covers 15 residues. Trimming stripped 3 bases from V and 5 bases from J, with 14 bases between. CDR3 amino acids: CASSFPGTNRNTIYF. The CDR3 DNA reads TGTGCCAGCAGTTTCCCCGGGACAAACCGAAACACCATATATTTT.

J is TRBJ2-3 and V is TRBV15; 8 nucleotides match TRBD2. The CDR3 is 16 residues long. V shed 0 bases, J shed 11 bases, and the junction held 13 bases outside the gene matches. Germline V gene data show CDR1 as LNHNV and CDR2 as YYDKDF (reference sequence). CDR3 protein: CATSRDRGGGHNEQYF. CDR3 DNA sequence: TGTGCCACCAGCAGAGATCGGGGGGGCGGTCACAATGAGCAGTATTTT.

The V gene is TRBV3-1, the J gene TRBJ1-2, with D possibly TRBD1 on 5 matching bases. Trimming stripped 4 bases from V and 8 bases from J, with 14 bases between. Germline values: CDR1 LGHDT, CDR2 YNNKEL (reference sequence). The CDR3 is made up of 13 amino acids. The CDR3 sequence: CASSPFGDSGYTF. CDR3 DNA: TGTGCCAGCAGCCCCTTCGGGGACTCAGGCTACACCTTC.

This clonotype occurred many times. The V gene is TRBV7-3, the J gene TRBJ1-2; 7 nucleotides line up with TRBD1. Germline CDR1 is SGHTA and CDR2 is FQGTGA. The CDR3 length is 14 residues. With 4 bases clipped from V and 7 bases from J, the junction kept 9 bases outside the gene matches. The CDR3 DNA follows: TGTGCCAGCAGCTCCCCAGGGGGGGCATTTGGCTACACCTTC. This sequence encodes CASSSPGGAFGYTF.

This clonotype occurred many times. The chain recombines TRBV6-2 or TRBV6-3 with TRBJ2-7; D is undetermined. The V gene's germline CDR1 is MNHEY and CDR2 SVGEGT. Trimming stripped 6 bases from V and 3 bases from J, with 12 bases between. CDR3 length: 13 amino acids. The CDR3 sequence is CASRGRTYYEQYF. The CDR3 coding sequence is TGTGCCAGCAGAGGCAGGACCTACTACGAGCAGTACTTC.

This chain uses TRBV5-1 with TRBJ2-2; D is uncertain. The CDR3 length is 13 residues. V lost 4 bases and J lost 6, with 10 bases in between. Germline values: CDR1 SGHRS, CDR2 YFSETQ. In DNA form, the CDR3 reads TGCGCCAGCAGCACCGACATTTCCGGGGAGCTGTTTTTT. Residues: CASSTDISGELFF.

The chain recombines TRBV6-5 with TRBJ1-4; D is unresolved. Trimming pared 5 bases from V and 7 bases from J, leaving 20 bases between. The germline CDR1 and CDR2 sequences are MNHEY and SVGAGI. This CDR3 is 16 amino acids long. The CDR3 sequence: CASSPRATVIGEKLFF. The DNA for the CDR3 is TGTGCCAGCAGTCCACGCGCTACCGTGATCGGTGAAAAACTGTTTTTT.

In this sample, this clonotype turned up a few times. This chain uses TRBV6-4 with TRBJ2-3; 10 bases agree with TRBD1. Trimming removed 5 bases from V and 1 base from J; junction bases left unmatched: 6. The CDR3 length is 16 residues. Germline CDR1 is MRHNA and CDR2 is SNTAGT. The CDR3 DNA reads as TGTGCCAGCAGTAAAACCGGGACAGGGGGCACAGATACGCAGTATTTT. Translation gives CASSKTGTGGTDTQYF.

This chain links TRBV24-1 with TRBJ1-1, with D uncertain. Germline CDR1 and CDR2: KGHDR and SFDVKD. The V end lost 4 bases, the J end lost 5 bases, and 10 bases lay between the germline ends. The CDR3 loop spans 13 amino acids. DNA of the CDR3: TGTGCCACCAGTGAACCCACGGGGACTGAAGCTTTCTTT. It translates to CATSEPTGTEAFF.

This clonotype came up many times. This chain connects TRBV5-1 to TRBJ2-5; D is possibly TRBD1 (5 bases). Per the germline V gene, CDR1 is SGHRS and CDR2 is YFSETQ. This CDR3 is built from 14 residues. V dropped 3 bases and J dropped 4 bases, with 13 bases sitting between them. The CDR3 bases are TGCGCCAGCAGCTCTCGACAGTTAGGAGAGACCCAGTACTTC. This codes for CASSSRQLGETQYF.

Points on this clonotype: This may come from a read error, since a much larger clone is one base off. CDR3 nucleotides: TGTGCCGGCAGCCTGACTAGCGGGGGGGCTAATGAGCAGTTCTTC. It is translated as CAGSLTSGGANEQFF. The chain joins TRBV7-9 to TRBJ2-1; 14 bases line up with TRBD2. The length of the CDR3 is 15 residues. The V gene's germline CDR1 is SEHNR and CDR2 FQNEAQ (reference sequence).

The sample holds a few counts of this clonotype. V gene TRBV29-1 combines with J gene TRBJ2-5; a possible D gene is TRBD1 (6 bases). Trimming took off 4 bases at V and 0 bases at J, with 15 bases between the two ends. Germline CDR1 SQVTM, CDR2 ANQGSEA. The CDR3 sequence is 15 residues long. In DNA form, the CDR3 reads TGCAGCGTTGCTGTTTGGGACAACTACCAAGAGACCCAGTACTTC. Its protein product is CSVAVWDNYQETQYF. The full variable domain, with the rest looked up from reference TRBV29-1 and TRBJ2-5, is SAVISQKPSRDICQRGTSLTIQCQVDSQVTMMFWYRQQPGQSLTLIATANQGSEATYESGFVIDKFPISRPNLTFSTLTVSNMSPEDSSIYLCSVAVWDNYQETQYFGPGTRLLVL.

This clonotype showed up many times. The chain has TRBV10-3 and TRBJ2-7; D is uncertain. The CDR3 extends over 13 amino acids. CDR1 is ENHRY and CDR2 is SYGVKD in the germline V gene. Trimming cost V 0 bases and J 3 bases, with 6 bases left between them. The CDR3 loop is CAISESNSYEQYF. The CDR3 DNA reads as TGTGCCATCAGTGAGTCGAATAGCTACGAGCAGTACTTC.

The J gene is TRBJ2-3, the V gene TRBV18, with 9 bases identical to TRBD2. The CDR3 has 18 amino acids. Losses at the gene ends were 5 bases for V and 3 bases for J; bases not matched to a gene: 15. Germline V gene sequence: CDR1 KGHSH, CDR2 LQKENI. This chain's CDR3 is CASSASEMAGGPTDTQYF. CDR3 bases: TGTGCCAGCTCAGCGTCGGAGATGGCGGGGGGGCCAACAGATACGCAGTATTTT.

About this clonotype itself: This may arise from a read error, as a much more abundant clone is one base away. The CDR3 here is CASSLESGRRYNEQYF. CDR3 bases: TGTGCCAGCAGCTTAGAATCGGGACGACGCTACAATGAGCAGTACTTC. J is TRBJ2-1 and V is TRBV11-2, with D possibly being TRBD1 or TRBD2 (5 bases each). The J call may be faulty, since TRBJ2-7 better matches the DNA end. The CDR3 length is 16 residues. Germline V gives CDR1 SGHAT, CDR2 FQNNGV.

V is TRBV27 and J is TRBJ1-5, with unresolved D. This CDR3 is 15 amino acids long. V shed 3 bases and J shed 4 bases, with 13 bases lying between them. Germline CDR1 and CDR2: MNHEY and SMNVEV (reference sequence). The CDR3 region is CASSLGDGGNQPQHF. CDR3 nucleotides: TGTGCCAGCAGTTTGGGAGACGGAGGGAATCAGCCCCAGCATTTT.

The genes are TRBV7-8 and TRBJ2-1, with TRBD2 matching 10 bases. CDR1 and CDR2 from the germline V gene are SGHVS and FQNEAQ. V shed 0 bases and J 6 bases; nucleotides not matched to a gene: 17. The CDR3 sequence is 20 residues long. The CDR3 loop reads CASSLASPSGSLWGTNEQFF. The CDR3 DNA sequence: TGTGCCAGCAGCTTAGCGTCCCCTAGCGGGAGTCTGTGGGGAACCAATGAGCAGTTCTTC. Full variable domain (rest looked up from reference TRBV7-8 and TRBJ2-1): GAGVSQSPRYKVAKRGQDVALRCDPISGHVSLFWYQQALGQGPEFLTYFQNEAQLDKSGLPSDRFFAERPEGSVSTLKIQRTQQEDSAVYLCASSLASPSGSLWGTNEQFFGPGTRLTVL.

A word on this clonotype: A much larger clone is a single base away; this may be a read error. V gene TRBV7-8 combines with J gene TRBJ2-6; D is unclear. CDR3 size: 15 residues. CDR1 and CDR2 from the germline V gene are SGHVS and FQNEAQ. The CDR3, as DNA: TGTGCCAACAGCTCTGGAGTCTCTGGGGCCAACGTCCTGACTTTC. Protein product: CANSSGVSGANVLTF.

This sequence joins TRBV29-1 and TRBJ2-4; possibly TRBD1 for D (5 bases). The CDR3 runs to 13 residues. The germline CDR1 and CDR2 sequences are SQVTM and ANQGSEA. Trimming pared 0 bases from V and 13 bases from J, leaving 16 bases between. The DNA for the CDR3 is TGCAGCGTTGAAGATCGTAAGGGGCTGGAGCAGTACTTC. It yields the protein CSVEDRKGLEQYF.

The chain employs TRBV19 and TRBJ1-4; D may be TRBD1 (6 bases). V gave up 7 bases and J gave up 8 bases, with 20 bases separating them. The CDR3 covers 15 residues. Germline V lookup: CDR1 LNHDA, CDR2 SQIVND (reference sequence). Here the CDR3 DNA reads TGTGCCAGTACCATGGAGGGGGGGCGAGACGAAAAACTGTTTTTT. It is translated as CASTMEGGRDEKLFF. Drawing the rest from reference TRBV19 and TRBJ1-4, the complete variable domain is DGGITQSPKYLFRKEGQNVTLSCEQNLNHDAMYWYRQDPGQGLRLIYYSQIVNDFQKGDIAEGYSVSREKKESFPLTVTSAQKNPTAFYLCASTMEGGRDEKLFFGSGTQLSVL.

This clonotype came up a few times. J is TRBJ2-2 and V is TRBV4-1; TRBD1 matches at 7 bases. The ends lost 3 bases at V and 3 bases at J; junction bases unmatched: 4. The CDR3 is 15 residues long. The germline V gene has CDR1 MGHRA and CDR2 YSYEKL. CDR3 in amino acids: CASSHLGQYTGELFF. The CDR3 DNA reads as TGCGCCAGCAGCCACCTGGGACAGTACACCGGGGAGCTGTTTTTT.

This clonotype appeared a few times. The rearrangement joins TRBV5-1 to TRBJ1-4, with a weak D call TRBD1 (6 bases). The length of the CDR3 is 16 residues. CDR1 is SGHRS and CDR2 is YFSETQ in the germline V gene. The V and J ends lost 4 bases and 3 bases respectively, with 16 bases between them. The CDR3 DNA sequence: TGCGCCAGCAGCCCCGGAAGGGGGGGATCTAATGAAAAACTGTTTTTT. Residues: CASSPGRGGSNEKLFF. The whole variable domain, remainder taken from reference TRBV5-1 and TRBJ1-4, is KAGVTQTPRYLIKTRGQQVTLSCSPISGHRSVSWYQQTPGQGLQFLFEYFSETQRNKGNFPGRFSGRQFSNSRSEMNVSTLELGDSALYLCASSPGRGGSNEKLFFGSGTQLSVL.

CDR3 in amino acids: CSARPPGEYEQYF. For the CDR3, the DNA is TGCAGTGCTAGACCCCCAGGGGAATACGAGCAGTACTTC. The V and J genes are TRBV20-1 and TRBJ2-4, with D perhaps TRBD1 (6 bases). With the DNA end fitting TRBJ2-7 better, the J assignment may be wrong. From germline, CDR1 is DFQATT and CDR2 SNEGSKA (reference sequence). This CDR3 spans 13 amino acids.

About this clonotype itself: A read error may be the cause here, since a much bigger clone is one base away. This CDR3 is CASRDDSDSYNEQYF. In DNA, the CDR3 is TGTGCCAGCAGAGACGACAGTGATTCCTACAATGAGCAGTACTTC. The chain combines TRBV2 with TRBJ2-7; possibly TRBD1 for D (5 bases). Trimming removed 6 bases at V and 7 bases at J, with 22 bases between. CDR3 length: 15 amino acids. The germline V gene encodes CDR1 SNHLY and CDR2 FYNNEI.

Turning to this clonotype: A much larger clonotype is one base distant, so this may be a read error. The V call is TRBV7-2, the J call TRBJ2-5; D gene uncertain. Per germline, CDR1 SGHTA and CDR2 FQGNSA. The CDR3 extends over 11 amino acids. The V end was cut by 4 bases, the J end by 11 bases, with 11 bases between. The DNA of the CDR3 is TGTGCCAGCAGCTACACTGATGAGCAGTACTTC. Encoded protein: CASSYTDEQYF.

This clonotype occurred many times. The chain links TRBV18 to TRBJ2-5; D tentatively fits TRBD1 or TRBD2 (6 bases each). The CDR3 runs 15 residues. V gave up 3 bases and J gave up 3 bases, with 14 bases separating them. Germline lookup yields CDR1 KGHSH and CDR2 LQKENI. The chain's CDR3 is CASSPRSGAEETQYF. For the CDR3, the DNA is TGTGCCAGCTCACCTCGATCGGGGGCAGAAGAGACCCAGTACTTC.

At least ten counts were recorded for this clonotype. The chain is built from TRBV5-1 and TRBJ2-1; 8 nucleotides align to TRBD2. J lost 2 bases, V lost 0 bases, and 7 bases had no gene match. The CDR3 runs 17 residues. Germline CDR1 and CDR2: SGHRS and YFSETQ. CDR3 sequence reads: CASSLGGSGATYNEQFF. CDR3 sequence (DNA): TGCGCCAGCAGCTTGGGAGGTAGCGGGGCCACCTACAATGAGCAGTTCTTC.

This clonotype was found many times. The chain links TRBV7-6 to TRBJ2-5, with 10 nucleotides matching TRBD2. This CDR3 is 16 amino acids long. The junction had 6 bases not matched to a gene; V was cut back by 4 bases and J by 1 base. The germline gives CDR1 SGHVS, CDR2 FNYEAQ. The CDR3 DNA reads TGTGCCAGCAGCTCCGTAGCGGGAGGTCTCCAAGAGACCCAGTACTTC. Its translation: CASSSVAGGLQETQYF.

A word on this clonotype: This could be a read error, since a much larger clone is one nucleotide away. This chain joins TRBV11-2 and TRBJ2-1; no clear D gene. The end of the DNA fits TRBJ2-7 better, so the J call may be wrong. The CDR3 loop spans 15 amino acids. CDR1 and CDR2 (germline): SGHAT, FQNNGV. In DNA, the CDR3 is TGTGCCAGCAGCCCGGTGACCTCCCCTTACAATGAGCAGTACTTC. Amino acid sequence: CASSPVTSPYNEQYF.

Worth noting for this clonotype: Just one base apart from a much larger clone, this may be a read error. The V gene is TRBV7-2, the J gene TRBJ1-5; D gene ambiguous. The V end was cut by 1 base, the J end by 4 bases, with 11 bases between. Looked up from germline, CDR1 is SGHTA and CDR2 is FQGNSA. The CDR3 consists of 15 residues. The CDR3 region is CASSLGRIGNQPQHF. CDR3 sequence (DNA): TGTGCCAGCAGCTTAGGACGAATAGGGAATCAGCCCCAGCATTTT.